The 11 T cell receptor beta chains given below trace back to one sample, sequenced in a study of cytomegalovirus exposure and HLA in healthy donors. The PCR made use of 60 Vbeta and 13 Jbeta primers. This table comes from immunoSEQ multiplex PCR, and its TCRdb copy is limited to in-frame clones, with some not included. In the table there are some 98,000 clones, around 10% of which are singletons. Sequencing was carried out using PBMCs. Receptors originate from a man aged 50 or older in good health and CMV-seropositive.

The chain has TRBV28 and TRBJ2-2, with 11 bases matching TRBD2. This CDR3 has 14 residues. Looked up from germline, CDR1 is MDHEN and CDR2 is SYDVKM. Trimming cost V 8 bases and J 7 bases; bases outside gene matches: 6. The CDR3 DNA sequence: TGTGCCAGCGAGCCTAGCGGGAGGTTCGGGGAGCTGTTTTTT. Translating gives CASEPSGRFGELFF.

The chain's CDR3 is CAWSVGVSGSSDTQYF. DNA of the CDR3: TGTGCCTGGAGTGTAGGTGTTAGCGGGAGCTCAGATACGCAGTATTTT. This sequence joins TRBV30 and TRBJ2-3; 9 bases agree with TRBD2. Germline CDR1 GTSNPN, CDR2 SVGIG (reference sequence). V dropped 0 bases and J dropped 4; count of bases not matched to a gene: 8. The CDR3 has 16 residues.

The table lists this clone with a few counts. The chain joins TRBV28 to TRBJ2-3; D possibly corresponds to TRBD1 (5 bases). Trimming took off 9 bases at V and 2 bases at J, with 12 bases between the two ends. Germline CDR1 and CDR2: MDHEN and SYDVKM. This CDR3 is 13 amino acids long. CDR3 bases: TGTGCCAGTGTAGGGGCGGCCACAGATACGCAGTATTTT. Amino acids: CASVGAATDTQYF.

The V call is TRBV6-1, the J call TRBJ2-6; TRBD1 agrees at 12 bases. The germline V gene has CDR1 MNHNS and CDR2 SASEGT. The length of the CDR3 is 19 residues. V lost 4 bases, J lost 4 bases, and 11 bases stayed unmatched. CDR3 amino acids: CASSVRGQGAFGGANVLTF. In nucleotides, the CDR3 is TGTGCCAGCAGTGTTCGGGGACAGGGGGCTTTTGGAGGGGCCAACGTCCTGACTTTC.

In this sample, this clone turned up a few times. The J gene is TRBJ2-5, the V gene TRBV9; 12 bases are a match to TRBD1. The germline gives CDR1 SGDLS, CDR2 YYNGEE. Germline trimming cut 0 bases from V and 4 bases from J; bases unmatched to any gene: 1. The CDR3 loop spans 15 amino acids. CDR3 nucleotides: TGTGCCAGCAGCGTAGGGGACAGGGGGCGAGAGACCCAGTACTTC. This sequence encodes CASSVGDRGRETQYF.

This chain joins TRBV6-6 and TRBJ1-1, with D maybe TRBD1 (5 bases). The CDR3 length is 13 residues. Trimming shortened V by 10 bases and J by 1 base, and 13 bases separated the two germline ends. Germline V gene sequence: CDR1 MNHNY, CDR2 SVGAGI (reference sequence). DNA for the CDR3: TGTGCCAATTCTATGGGGGGGAACACTGAAGCTTTCTTT. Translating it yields CANSMGGNTEAFF.

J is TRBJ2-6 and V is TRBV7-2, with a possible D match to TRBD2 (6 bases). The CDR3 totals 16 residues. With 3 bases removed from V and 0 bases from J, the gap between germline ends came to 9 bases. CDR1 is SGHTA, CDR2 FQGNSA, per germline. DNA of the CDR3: TGTGCCAGCAGCTTCGACGGGAGCTCTGGGGCCAACGTCCTGACTTTC. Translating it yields CASSFDGSSGANVLTF.

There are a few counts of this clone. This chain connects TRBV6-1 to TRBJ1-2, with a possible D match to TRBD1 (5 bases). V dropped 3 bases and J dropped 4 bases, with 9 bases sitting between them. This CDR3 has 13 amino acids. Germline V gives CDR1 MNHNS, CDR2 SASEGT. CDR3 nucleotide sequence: TGTGCCAGCAGTGAGAAGGGGCCCTATGGCTACACCTTC. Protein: CASSEKGPYGYTF.

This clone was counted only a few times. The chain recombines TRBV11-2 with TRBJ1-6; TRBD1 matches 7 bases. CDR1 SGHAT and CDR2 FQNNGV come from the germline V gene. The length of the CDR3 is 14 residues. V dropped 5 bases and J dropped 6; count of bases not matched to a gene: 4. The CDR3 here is CASSPDRSNSPLHF. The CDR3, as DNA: TGTGCCAGCAGCCCGGACAGGTCTAATTCACCCCTCCACTTT.

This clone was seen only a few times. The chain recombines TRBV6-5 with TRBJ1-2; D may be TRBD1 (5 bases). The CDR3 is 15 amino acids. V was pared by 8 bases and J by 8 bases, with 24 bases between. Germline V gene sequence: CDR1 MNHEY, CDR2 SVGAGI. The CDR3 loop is CASRLRTAGSGGYTF. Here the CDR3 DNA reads TGTGCCAGCCGTCTAAGGACGGCAGGGTCCGGGGGCTACACCTTC.

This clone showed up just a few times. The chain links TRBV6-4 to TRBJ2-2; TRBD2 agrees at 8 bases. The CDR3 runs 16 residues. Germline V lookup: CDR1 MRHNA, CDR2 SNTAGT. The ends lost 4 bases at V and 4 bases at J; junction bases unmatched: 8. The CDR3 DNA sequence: TGTGCCAGCAGTGCCCAGACTAGCGCCAGCACCGGGGAGCTGTTTTTT. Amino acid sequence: CASSAQTSASTGELFF.